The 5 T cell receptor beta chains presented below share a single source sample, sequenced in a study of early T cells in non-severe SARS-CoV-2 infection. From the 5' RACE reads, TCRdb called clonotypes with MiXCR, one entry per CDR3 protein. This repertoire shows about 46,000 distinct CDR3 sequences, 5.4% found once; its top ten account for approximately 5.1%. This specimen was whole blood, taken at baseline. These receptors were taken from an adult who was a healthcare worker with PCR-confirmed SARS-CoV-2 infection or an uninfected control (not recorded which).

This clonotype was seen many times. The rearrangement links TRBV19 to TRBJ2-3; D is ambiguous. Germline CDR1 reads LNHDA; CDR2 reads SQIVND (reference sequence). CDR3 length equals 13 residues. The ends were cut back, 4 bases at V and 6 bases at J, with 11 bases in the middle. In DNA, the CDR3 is TGTGCCAGTAGTACCGAGAGAAGGGATACGCAGTATTTT. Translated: CASSTERRDTQYF. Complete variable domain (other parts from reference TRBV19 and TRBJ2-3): DGGITQSPKYLFRKEGQNVTLSCEQNLNHDAMYWYRQDPGQGLRLIYYSQIVNDFQKGDIAEGYSVSREKKESFPLTVTSAQKNPTAFYLCASSTERRDTQYFGPGTRLTVL.

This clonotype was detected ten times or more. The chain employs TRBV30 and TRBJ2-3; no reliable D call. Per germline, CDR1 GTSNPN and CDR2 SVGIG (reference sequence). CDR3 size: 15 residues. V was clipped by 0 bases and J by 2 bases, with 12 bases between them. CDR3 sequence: CAWSVLRAVTDTQYF. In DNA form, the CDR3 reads TGTGCCTGGAGTGTACTAAGGGCGGTCACAGATACGCAGTATTTT.

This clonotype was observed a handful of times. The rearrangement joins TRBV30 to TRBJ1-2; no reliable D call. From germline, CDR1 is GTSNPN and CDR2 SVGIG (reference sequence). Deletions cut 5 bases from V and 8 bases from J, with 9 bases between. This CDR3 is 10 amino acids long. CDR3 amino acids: CAWELDGYTF. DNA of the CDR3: TGTGCCTGGGAGTTAGACGGCTACACCTTC.

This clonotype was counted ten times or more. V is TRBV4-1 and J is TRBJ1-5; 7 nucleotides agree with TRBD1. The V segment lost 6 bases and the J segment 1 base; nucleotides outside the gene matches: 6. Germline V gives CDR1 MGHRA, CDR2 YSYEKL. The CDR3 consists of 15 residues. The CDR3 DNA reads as TGCGCCAGCAGAGGGACAGACGGCAGCAATCAGCCCCAGCATTTT. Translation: CASRGTDGSNQPQHF.

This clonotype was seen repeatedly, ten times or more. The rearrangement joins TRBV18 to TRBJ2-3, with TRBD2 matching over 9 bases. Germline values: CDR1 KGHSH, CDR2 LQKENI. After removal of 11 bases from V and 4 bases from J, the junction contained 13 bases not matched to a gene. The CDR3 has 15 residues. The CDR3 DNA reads TGTGCCGCCGGGCGAGGACTAGCGAACCCAGATACGCAGTATTTT. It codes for CAAGRGLANPDTQYF.